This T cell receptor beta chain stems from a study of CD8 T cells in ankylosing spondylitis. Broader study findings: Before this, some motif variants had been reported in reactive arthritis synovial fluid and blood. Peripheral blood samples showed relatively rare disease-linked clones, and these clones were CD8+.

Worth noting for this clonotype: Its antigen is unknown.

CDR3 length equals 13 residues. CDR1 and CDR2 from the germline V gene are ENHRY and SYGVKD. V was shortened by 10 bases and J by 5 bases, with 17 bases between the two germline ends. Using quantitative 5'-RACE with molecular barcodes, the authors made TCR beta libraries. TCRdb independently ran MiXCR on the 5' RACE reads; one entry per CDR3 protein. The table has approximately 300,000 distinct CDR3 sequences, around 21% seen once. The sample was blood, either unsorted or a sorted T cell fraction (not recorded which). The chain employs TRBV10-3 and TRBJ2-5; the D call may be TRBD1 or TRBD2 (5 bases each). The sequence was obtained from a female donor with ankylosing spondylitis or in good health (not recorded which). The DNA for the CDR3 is TGTGCCACCCACCCGTCGGGGCGCGAGACCCAGTACTTC. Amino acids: CATHPSGRETQYF.